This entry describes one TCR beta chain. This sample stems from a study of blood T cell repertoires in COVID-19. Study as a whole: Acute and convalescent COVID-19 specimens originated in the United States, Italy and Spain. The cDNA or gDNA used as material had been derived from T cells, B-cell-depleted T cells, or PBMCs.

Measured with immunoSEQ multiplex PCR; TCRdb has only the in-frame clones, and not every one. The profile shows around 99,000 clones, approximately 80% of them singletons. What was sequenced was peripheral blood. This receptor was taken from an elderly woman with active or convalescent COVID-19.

In nucleotides, the CDR3 is TGCAGTGCTAGGGGGCTCTACGAGCAGTACTTC. The encoded protein is CSARGLYEQYF. The chain joins TRBV20-1 to TRBJ2-7; TRBD1 might be the D (5 bases). The germline CDR1 and CDR2 sequences are DFQATT and SNEGSKA (reference sequence). Trimming cost V 3 bases and J 3 bases, with 6 bases left between them. CDR3 size: 11 residues.